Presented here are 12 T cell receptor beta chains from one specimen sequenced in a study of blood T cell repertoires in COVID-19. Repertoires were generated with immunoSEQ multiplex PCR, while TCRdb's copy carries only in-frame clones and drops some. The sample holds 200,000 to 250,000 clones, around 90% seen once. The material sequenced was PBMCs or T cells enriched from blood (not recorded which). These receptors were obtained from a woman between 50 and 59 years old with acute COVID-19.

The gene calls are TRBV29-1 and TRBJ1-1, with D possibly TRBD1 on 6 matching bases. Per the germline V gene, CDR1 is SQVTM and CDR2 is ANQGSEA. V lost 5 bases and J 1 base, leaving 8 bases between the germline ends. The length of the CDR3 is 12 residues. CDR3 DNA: TGCAGCGTTTTCAGGGGGAACACTGAAGCTTTCTTT. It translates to CSVFRGNTEAFF. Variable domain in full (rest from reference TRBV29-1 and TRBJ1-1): SAVISQKPSRDICQRGTSLTIQCQVDSQVTMMFWYRQQPGQSLTLIATANQGSEATYESGFVIDKFPISRPNLTFSTLTVSNMSPEDSSIYLCSVFRGNTEAFFGQGTRLTVV.

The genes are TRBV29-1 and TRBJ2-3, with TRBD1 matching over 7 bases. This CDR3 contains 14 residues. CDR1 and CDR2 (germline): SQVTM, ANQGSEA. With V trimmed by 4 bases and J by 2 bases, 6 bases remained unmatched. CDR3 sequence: CSVGRGPNTDTQYF. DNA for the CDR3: TGCAGCGTTGGTAGGGGGCCGAACACAGATACGCAGTATTTT.

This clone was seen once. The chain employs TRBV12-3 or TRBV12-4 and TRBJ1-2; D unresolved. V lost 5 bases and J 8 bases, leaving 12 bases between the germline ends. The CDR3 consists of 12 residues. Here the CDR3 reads CASSRRDSGYTF. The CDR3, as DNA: TGTGCCAGCAGTCGGAGGGATTCAGGCTACACCTTC.

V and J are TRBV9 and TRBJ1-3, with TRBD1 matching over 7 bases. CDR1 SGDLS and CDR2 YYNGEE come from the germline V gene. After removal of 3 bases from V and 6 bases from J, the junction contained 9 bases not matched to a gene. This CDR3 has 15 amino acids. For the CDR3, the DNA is TGTGCCAGCAGCGCCGGCCCAGGGACAGAAAACACCATATATTTT. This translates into CASSAGPGTENTIYF.

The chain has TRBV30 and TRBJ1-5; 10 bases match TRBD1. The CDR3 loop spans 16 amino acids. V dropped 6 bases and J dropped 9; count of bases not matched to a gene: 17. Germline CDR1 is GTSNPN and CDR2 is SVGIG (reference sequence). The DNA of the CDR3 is TGTGCCTGCGCGACAGGGGGCGGTGAGGCAGTAGGGCCCCAGCATTTT. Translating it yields CACATGGGEAVGPQHF.

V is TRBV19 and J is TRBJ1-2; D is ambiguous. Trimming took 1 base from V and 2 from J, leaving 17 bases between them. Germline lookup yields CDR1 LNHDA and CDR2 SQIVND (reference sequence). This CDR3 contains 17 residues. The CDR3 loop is CASSIGGPGSINYGYTF. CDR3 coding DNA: TGTGCCAGTAGTATAGGAGGGCCAGGATCTATAAACTATGGCTACACCTTC.

DNA for the CDR3: TGTGCCAGCAGCCTCGAGGGGGTAAGGAATCAGCCCCAGCATTTT. Amino acid sequence: CASSLEGVRNQPQHF. V is TRBV28 and J is TRBJ1-5; D may be TRBD1 (6 bases). The CDR3 runs 15 residues. Per germline, CDR1 MDHEN and CDR2 SYDVKM. Trimming stripped 6 bases from V and 4 bases from J, with 16 bases between.

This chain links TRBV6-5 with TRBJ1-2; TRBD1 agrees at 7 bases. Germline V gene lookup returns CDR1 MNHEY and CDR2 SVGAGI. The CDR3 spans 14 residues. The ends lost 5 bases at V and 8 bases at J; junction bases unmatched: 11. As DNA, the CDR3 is TGTGCCAGCAGTCTCGGACAGGCCCTTGAGGGCTACACCTTC. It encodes CASSLGQALEGYTF.

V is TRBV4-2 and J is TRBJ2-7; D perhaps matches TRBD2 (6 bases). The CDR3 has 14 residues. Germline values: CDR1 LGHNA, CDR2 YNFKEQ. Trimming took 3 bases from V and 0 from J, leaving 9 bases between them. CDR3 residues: CASSQAGPSYEQYF. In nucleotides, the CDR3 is TGTGCCAGCAGCCAGGCGGGGCCCTCCTACGAGCAGTACTTC.

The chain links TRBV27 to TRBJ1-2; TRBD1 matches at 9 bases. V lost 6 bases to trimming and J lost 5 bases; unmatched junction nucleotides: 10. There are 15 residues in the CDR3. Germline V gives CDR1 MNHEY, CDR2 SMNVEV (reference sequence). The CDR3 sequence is CASRNPGTGPYGYTF. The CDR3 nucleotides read TGTGCCAGCAGAAATCCCGGGACAGGGCCATATGGCTACACCTTC.

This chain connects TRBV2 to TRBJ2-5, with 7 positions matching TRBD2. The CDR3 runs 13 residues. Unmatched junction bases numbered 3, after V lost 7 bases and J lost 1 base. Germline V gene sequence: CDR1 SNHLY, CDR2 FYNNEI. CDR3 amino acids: CASTGLGQETQYF. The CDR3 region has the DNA TGTGCCAGCACCGGACTAGGCCAAGAGACCCAGTACTTC.

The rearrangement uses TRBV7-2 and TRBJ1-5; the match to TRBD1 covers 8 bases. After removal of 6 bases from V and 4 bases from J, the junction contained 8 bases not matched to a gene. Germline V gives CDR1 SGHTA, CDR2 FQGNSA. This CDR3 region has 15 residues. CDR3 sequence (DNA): TGTGCCAGCAGGCCCGGGACAGGTTTTAATCAGCCCCAGCATTTT. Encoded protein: CASRPGTGFNQPQHF.